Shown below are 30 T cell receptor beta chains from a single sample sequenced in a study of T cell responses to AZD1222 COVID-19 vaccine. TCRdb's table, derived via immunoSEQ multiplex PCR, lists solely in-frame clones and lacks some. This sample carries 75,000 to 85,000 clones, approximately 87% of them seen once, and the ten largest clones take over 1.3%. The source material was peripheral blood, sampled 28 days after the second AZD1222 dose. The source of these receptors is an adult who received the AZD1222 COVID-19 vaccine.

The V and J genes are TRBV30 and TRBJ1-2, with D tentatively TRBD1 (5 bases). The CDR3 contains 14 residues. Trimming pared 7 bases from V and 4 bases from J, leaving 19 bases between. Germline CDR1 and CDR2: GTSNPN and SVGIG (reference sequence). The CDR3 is CASDTGGLGYGYTF. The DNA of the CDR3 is TGTGCCTCGGATACAGGAGGCCTAGGCTATGGCTACACCTTC.

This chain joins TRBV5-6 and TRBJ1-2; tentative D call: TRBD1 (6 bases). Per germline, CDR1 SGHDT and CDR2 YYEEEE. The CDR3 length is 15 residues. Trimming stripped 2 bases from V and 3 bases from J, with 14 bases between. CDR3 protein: CASSFGGNGYYGYTF. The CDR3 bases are TGTGCCAGCAGCTTCGGGGGCAACGGGTACTATGGCTACACCTTC.

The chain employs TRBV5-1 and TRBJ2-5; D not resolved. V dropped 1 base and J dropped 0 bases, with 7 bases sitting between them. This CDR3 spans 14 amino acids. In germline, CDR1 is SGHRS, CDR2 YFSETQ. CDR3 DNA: TGCGCCAGCAGCTTGCTCTCCAACCAAGAGACCCAGTACTTC. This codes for CASSLLSNQETQYF.

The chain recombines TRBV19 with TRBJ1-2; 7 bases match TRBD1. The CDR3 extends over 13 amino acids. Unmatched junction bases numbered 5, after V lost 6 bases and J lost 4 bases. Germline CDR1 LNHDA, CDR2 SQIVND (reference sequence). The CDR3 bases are TGTGCCAGTAGCCGGGACAGCAGCTATGGCTACACCTTC. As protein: CASSRDSSYGYTF.

CDR3 protein: CASSLAFGEGEQFF. DNA for the CDR3: TGCGCCAGCAGCTTGGCCTTTGGAGAGGGTGAGCAGTTCTTC. This rearrangement joins TRBV5-1 to TRBJ2-1; TRBD2 might be the D (5 bases). Germline V gives CDR1 SGHRS, CDR2 YFSETQ. CDR3 length: 14 amino acids. V was clipped by 0 bases and J by 9 bases, with 13 bases between them.

This CDR3 reads CASSQEGGRGGGDTQYF. The CDR3 DNA sequence: TGCGCCAGCAGCCAAGAAGGAGGACGGGGGGGTGGAGATACGCAGTATTTT. The chain employs TRBV4-1 and TRBJ2-3; 8 bases are shared with TRBD2. J gave up 5 bases and V 0 bases, and 10 bases lay outside the gene matches. The CDR3 length is 17 residues. Germline CDR1 is MGHRA and CDR2 is YSYEKL.

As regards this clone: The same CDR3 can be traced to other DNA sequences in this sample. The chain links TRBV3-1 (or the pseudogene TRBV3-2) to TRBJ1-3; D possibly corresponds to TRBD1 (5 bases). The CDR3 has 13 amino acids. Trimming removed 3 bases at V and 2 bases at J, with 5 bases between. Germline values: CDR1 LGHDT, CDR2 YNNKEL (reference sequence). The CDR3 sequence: CASSQGPGNTIYF. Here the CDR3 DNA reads TGTGCCAGCAGCCAGGGACCTGGAAACACCATATATTTT.

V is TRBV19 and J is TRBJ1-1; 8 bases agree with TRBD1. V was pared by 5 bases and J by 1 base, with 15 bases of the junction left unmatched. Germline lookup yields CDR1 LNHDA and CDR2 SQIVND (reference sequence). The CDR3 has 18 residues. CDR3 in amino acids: CASSPLLQGGVKNTEAFF. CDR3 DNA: TGTGCCAGTAGTCCACTTTTACAGGGGGGAGTGAAGAACACTGAAGCTTTCTTT.

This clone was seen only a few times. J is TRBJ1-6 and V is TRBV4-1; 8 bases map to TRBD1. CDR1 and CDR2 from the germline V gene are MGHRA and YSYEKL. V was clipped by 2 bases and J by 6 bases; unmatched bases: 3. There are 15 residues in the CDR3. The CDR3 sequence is CASSQWDRSNSPLHF. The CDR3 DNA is TGCGCCAGCAGCCAATGGGACAGGAGTAATTCACCCCTCCACTTT.

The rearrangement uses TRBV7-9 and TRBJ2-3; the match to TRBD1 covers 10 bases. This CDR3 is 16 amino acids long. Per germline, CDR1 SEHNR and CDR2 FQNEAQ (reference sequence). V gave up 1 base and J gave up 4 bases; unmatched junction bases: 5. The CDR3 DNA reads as TGTGCCAGCAGCTTAGTGGGGACAGGGGTTTCAGATACGCAGTATTTT. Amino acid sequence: CASSLVGTGVSDTQYF.

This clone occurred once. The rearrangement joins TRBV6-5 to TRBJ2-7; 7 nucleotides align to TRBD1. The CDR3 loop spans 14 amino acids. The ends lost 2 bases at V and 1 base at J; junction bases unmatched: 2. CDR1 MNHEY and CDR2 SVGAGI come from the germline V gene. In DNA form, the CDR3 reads TGTGCCAGCAGTTACCGGGACAGATCCTACGAGCAGTACTTC. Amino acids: CASSYRDRSYEQYF.

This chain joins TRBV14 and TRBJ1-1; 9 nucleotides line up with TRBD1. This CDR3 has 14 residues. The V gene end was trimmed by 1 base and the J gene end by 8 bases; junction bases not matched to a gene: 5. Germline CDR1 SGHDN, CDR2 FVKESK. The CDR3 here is CASSQVRGQGEAFF. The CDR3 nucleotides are TGTGCCAGCAGCCAAGTACGGGGACAGGGCGAAGCTTTCTTT.

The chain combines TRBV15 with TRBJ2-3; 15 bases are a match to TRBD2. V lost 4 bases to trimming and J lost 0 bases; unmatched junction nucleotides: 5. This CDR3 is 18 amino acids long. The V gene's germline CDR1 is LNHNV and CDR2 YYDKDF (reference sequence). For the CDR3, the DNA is TGTGCCACCAGCACCCCAGGACTAGCGGGGGGGAGCACAGATACGCAGTATTTT. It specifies CATSTPGLAGGSTDTQYF.

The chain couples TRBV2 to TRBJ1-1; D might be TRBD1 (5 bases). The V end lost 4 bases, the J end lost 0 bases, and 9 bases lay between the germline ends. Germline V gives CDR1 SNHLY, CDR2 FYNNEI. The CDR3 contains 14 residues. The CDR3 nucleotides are TGTGCCAGCAGTGGGGGACTATTGAACACTGAAGCTTTCTTT. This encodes CASSGGLLNTEAFF. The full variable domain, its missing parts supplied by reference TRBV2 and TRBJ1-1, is EPEVTQTPSHQVTQMGQEVILRCVPISNHLYFYWYRQILGQKVEFLVSFYNNEISEKSEIFDDQFSVERPDGSNFTLKIRSTKLEDSAMYFCASSGGLLNTEAFFGQGTRLTVV.

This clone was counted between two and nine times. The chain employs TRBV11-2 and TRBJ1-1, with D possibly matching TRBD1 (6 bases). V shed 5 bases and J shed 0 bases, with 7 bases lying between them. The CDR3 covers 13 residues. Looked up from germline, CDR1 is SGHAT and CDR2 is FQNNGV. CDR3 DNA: TGTGCCAGCAGCGGACAGTTGAACACTGAAGCTTTCTTT. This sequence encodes CASSGQLNTEAFF. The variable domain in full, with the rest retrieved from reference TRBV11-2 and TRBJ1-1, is EAGVAQSPRYKIIEKRQSVAFWCNPISGHATLYWYQQILGQGPKLLIQFQNNGVVDDSQLPKDRFSAERLKGVDSTLKIQPAKLEDSAVYLCASSGQLNTEAFFGQGTRLTVV.

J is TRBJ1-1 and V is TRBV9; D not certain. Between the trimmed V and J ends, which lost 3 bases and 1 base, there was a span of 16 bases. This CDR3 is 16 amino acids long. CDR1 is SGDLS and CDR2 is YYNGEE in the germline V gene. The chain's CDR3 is CASSGTLGGQNTEAFF. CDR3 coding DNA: TGTGCCAGCAGCGGGACTCTGGGCGGCCAGAACACTGAAGCTTTCTTT.

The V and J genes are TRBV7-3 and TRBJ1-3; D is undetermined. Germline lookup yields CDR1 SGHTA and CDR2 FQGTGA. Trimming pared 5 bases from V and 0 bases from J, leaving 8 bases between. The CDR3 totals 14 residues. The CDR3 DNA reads TGTGCCAGCAGCCCCGACTCCTCTGGAAACACCATATATTTT. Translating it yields CASSPDSSGNTIYF.

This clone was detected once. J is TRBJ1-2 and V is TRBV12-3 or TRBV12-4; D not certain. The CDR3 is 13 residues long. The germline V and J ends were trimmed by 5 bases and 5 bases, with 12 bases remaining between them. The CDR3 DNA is TGTGCCAGCAGTCTCCTGACGGATTATGGCTACACCTTC. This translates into CASSLLTDYGYTF.

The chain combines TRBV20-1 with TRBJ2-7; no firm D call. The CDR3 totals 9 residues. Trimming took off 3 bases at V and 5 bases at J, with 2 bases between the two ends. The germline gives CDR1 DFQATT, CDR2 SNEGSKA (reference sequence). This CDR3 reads CSASHEQYF. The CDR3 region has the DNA TGCAGTGCTAGCCACGAGCAGTACTTC.

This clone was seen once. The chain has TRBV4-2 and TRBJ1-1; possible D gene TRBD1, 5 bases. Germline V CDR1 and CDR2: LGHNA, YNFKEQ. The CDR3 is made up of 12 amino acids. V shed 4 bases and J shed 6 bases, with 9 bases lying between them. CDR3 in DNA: TGTGCCAGCAGCCCGACGGGGGCTGAAGCTTTCTTT. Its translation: CASSPTGAEAFF.

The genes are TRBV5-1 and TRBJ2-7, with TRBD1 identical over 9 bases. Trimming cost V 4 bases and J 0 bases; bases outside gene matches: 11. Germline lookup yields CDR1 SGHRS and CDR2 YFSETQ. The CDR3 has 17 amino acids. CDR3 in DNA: TGCGCCAGCAGCCCCACGGGACAGGGTCCCACCTCCTACGAGCAGTACTTC. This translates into CASSPTGQGPTSYEQYF.

Here the CDR3 reads CASSGGLAFTDTQYF. CDR3 DNA: TGTGCCAGTAGTGGGGGACTGGCTTTCACAGATACGCAGTATTTT. The chain employs TRBV19 and TRBJ2-3; D may be TRBD2 (6 bases). This CDR3 has 15 amino acids. CDR1 is LNHDA and CDR2 is SQIVND in the germline V gene (reference sequence). With 5 bases removed from V and 2 bases from J, the gap between germline ends came to 14 bases.

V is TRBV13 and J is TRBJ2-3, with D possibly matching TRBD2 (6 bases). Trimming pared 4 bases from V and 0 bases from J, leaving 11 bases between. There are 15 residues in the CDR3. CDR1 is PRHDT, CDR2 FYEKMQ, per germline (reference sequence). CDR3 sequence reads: CASSSGLGSTDTQYF. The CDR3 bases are TGTGCCAGCAGCTCGGGACTGGGTAGCACAGATACGCAGTATTTT.

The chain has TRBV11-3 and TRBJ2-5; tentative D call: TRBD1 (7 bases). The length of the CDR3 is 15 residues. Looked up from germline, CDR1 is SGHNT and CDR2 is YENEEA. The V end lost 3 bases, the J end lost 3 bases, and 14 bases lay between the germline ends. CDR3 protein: CASSLEGQGEETQYF. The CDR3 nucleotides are TGTGCCAGCAGCTTGGAGGGGCAGGGGGAAGAGACCCAGTACTTC.

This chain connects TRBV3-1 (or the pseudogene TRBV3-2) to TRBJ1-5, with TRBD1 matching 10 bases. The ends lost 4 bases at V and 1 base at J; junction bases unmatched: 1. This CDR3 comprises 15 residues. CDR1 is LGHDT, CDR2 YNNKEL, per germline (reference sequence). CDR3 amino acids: CASSRTGGSNQPQHF. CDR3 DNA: TGTGCCAGCAGCCGGACAGGGGGAAGCAATCAGCCCCAGCATTTT.

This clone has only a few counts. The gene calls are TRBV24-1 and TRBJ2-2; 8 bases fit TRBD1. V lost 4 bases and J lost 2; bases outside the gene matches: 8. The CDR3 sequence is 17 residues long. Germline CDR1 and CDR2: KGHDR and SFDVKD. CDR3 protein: CATSDLRGQGNTGELFF. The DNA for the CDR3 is TGTGCCACCAGTGACCTGCGAGGACAGGGTAACACCGGGGAGCTGTTTTTT.

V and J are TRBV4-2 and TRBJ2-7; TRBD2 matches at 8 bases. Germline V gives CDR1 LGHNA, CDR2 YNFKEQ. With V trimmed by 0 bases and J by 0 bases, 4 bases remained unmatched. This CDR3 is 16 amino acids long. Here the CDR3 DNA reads TGTGCCAGCAGCCAAGATTCGGGGGGGGCCTCCTACGAGCAGTACTTC. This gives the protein CASSQDSGGASYEQYF.

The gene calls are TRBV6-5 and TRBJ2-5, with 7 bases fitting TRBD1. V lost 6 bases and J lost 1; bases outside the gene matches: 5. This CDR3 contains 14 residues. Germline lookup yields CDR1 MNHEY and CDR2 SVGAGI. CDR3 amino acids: CASRYRGPQETQYF. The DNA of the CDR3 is TGTGCCAGCAGGTACAGGGGCCCCCAAGAGACCCAGTACTTC.

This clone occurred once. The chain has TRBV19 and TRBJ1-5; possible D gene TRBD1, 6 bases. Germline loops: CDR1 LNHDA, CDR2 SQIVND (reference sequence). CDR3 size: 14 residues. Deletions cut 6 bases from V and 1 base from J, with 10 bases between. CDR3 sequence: CASSWGHSNQPQHF. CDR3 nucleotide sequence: TGTGCCAGTAGCTGGGGACACAGCAATCAGCCCCAGCATTTT.

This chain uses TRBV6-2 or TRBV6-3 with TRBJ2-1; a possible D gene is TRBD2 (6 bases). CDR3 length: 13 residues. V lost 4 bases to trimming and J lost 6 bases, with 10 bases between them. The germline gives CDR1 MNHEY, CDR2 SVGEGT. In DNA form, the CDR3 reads TGTGCCAGCAGTTTGGGACTGGTCAATGAGCAGTTCTTC. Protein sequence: CASSLGLVNEQFF.